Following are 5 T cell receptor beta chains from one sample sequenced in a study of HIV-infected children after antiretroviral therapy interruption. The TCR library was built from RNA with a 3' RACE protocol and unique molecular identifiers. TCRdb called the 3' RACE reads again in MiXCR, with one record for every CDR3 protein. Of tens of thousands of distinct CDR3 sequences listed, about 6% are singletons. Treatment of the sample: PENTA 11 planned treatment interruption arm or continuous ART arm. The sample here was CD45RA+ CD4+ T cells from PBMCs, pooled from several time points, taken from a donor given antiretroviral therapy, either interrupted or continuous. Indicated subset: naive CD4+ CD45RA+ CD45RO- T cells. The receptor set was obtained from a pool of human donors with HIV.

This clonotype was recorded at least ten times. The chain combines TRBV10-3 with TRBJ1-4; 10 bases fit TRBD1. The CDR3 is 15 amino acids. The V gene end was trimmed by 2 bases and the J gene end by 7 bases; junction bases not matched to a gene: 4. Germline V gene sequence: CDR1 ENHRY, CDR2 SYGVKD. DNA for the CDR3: TGTGCCATCAGTGAGGACAGGGGGCGCGGTGAAAAACTGTTTTTT. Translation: CAISEDRGRGEKLFF.

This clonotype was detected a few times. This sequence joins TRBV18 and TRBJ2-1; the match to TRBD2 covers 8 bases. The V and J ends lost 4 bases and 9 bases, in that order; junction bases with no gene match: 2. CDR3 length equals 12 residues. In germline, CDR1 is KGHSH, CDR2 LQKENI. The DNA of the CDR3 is TGTGCCAGCTCACTTACTAGCGGTGAGCAGTTCTTC. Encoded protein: CASSLTSGEQFF.

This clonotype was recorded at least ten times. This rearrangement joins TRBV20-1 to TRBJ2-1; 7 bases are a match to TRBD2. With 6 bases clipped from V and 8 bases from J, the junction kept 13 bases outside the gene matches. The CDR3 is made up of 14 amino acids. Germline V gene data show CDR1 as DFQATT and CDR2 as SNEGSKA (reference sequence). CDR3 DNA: TGCAGTGCCCCACCTAGCCCGGCGGGGGATGAGCAGTTCTTC. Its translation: CSAPPSPAGDEQFF.

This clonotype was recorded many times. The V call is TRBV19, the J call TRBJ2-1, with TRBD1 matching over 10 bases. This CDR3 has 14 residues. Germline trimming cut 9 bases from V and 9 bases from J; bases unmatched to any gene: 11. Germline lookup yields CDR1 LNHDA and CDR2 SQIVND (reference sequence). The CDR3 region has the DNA TGTGCCAGCAGTCGACAGGGGGCCGGTGCTGAGCAGTTCTTC. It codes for CASSRQGAGAEQFF.

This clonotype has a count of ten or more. The CDR3 sequence: CASSQRTSGGYNEQFF. CDR3 sequence (DNA): TGTGCCAGCAGTCAACGGACTAGCGGGGGTTACAATGAGCAGTTCTTC. The V call is TRBV2, the J call TRBJ2-1, with 13 bases fitting TRBD2. Per germline, CDR1 SNHLY and CDR2 FYNNEI. Germline trimming cut 5 bases from V and 4 bases from J; bases unmatched to any gene: 5. The CDR3 is made up of 16 amino acids.